Reported below is one T cell receptor beta chain. The antigen is unknown. The junction differs from germline at one of its ends, possibly a read error. Other DNA sequences in the sample encode the same CDR3. The repertoire was sequenced with immunoSEQ multiplex PCR; TCRdb's copy has only in-frame clones and lacks some. The table shows approximately 27,000 clones, with about four fifths occurring only once. The data originate from a study of T cell repertoires in ileal Crohn's disease. Whole-study context: Every patient was operated on for stricturing (61%) or penetrating (about 39%) complications. About half of patients got postoperative therapy: about a dozen thiopurines, over 15 anti-TNF.

Study results and caveats: Active smokers at surgery had more clonal expansions than non-smokers.

The CDR3 is 15 residues long. Germline assignment: CDR1 MGHRA and CDR2 YSYEKL. The receptor comes from an adult with Crohn's disease. The gene calls are TRBV4-1 and TRBJ2-7; D not certain. Sequencing used ileal tissue. The CDR3, as DNA: TGCGCCAGTAGCCAAGAAATAGTCGCGTCCTACGAGCAGTACTTC. As protein: CASSQEIVASYEQYF.